This section outlines one TCR beta chain sequence together with its context. Its antigen is unknown. This specimen comes from a study of monozygotic twins with inflammatory bowel disease. Study-wide findings and caveats: Healthy twins shared more clonotypes with others than IBD patients, most markedly active ones. Heterogeneous immunosuppressive treatment regimens may have introduced variability into patient repertoires.

There were eight separate reactions per sample in which cDNA was made. TCRdb processed the 5' RACE reads again and assigns one entry to each CDR3 protein, with no DNA. This sample's clone table lists approximately 200,000 distinct CDR3 sequences. Without any T cell sorting, total RNA was isolated from whole blood. Looked up from germline, CDR1 is SGHRS and CDR2 is YFSETQ. The CDR3 has 14 residues. This receptor was obtained from a human donor with ulcerative colitis or Crohn's disease, or a healthy co-twin of an affected twin (not recorded which). Material for sequencing was blood. The J gene is TRBJ1-1, the V gene TRBV5-1; TCRdb's D call of TRBD1 is untestable without DNA. CDR3 sequence: CASTTPGGDTEAFF.